Listed below are T cell receptor beta chains from one sample, sequenced in a study of OX40 agonist ivuxolimab in advanced cancers. Assay: immunoSEQ multiplex PCR; the TCRdb copy retains only in-frame clones and omits some. The data contain some 85,000 clones, 70% to 90% of them singletons. Material: CD4+ or CD8+ T cells sorted from blood, obtained in a trial of the OX40 agonist ivuxolimab. The origin of the receptors is an adult with an advanced solid tumor such as melanoma, head and neck, liver or kidney cancer. Each CDR3 is given with its conserved first and last residue. Size is omitted from some rows. Given values are once, few, many or a class for expanded clones.

size: -
V: TRBV29-1
J: TRBJ2-7
CDR3: CSVEGLAGGQGSYEQYF

size: -
V: TRBV5-1
J: TRBJ2-5
CDR3: CASSPGQLETQYF

size: -
V: TRBV11-3
J: TRBJ2-2
CDR3: CASSKTLGELFF

size: -
V: TRBV7-2
J: TRBJ1-1
CDR3: CASSLGLGGSNTEAFF

size: -
V: TRBV28
J: TRBJ1-5
CDR3: CASSLFRGREGNQPQHF

size: -
V: TRBV6-1
J: TRBJ2-7
CDR3: CASSTSYEQYF

size: -
V: TRBV29-1
J: TRBJ1-1
CDR3: CSVTDRQEYTEAFF

size: -
V: TRBV2
J: TRBJ2-5
CDR3: CASMVPLSGGRGETQYF

size: -
V: TRBV7-2
J: TRBJ1-2
CDR3: CASSLALTQGGSYGYTF

size: -
V: TRBV4-1
J: TRBJ1-4
CDR3: CASSQAPMAGGNEKLFF

size: -
V: TRBV5-1
J: TRBJ2-3
CDR3: CASSTSGSPTDTQYF

size: -
V: TRBV4-3
J: TRBJ1-2
CDR3: CASSQVGPGTGGGDGYTF

size: -
V: TRBV7-6
J: TRBJ2-2
CDR3: CASSLGASGGTGELFF

size: few
V: TRBV7-9
J: TRBJ2-7
CDR3: CASRKVGEQYF